The entry below gives a single TCR beta chain sequence along with its context. The data stem from a study of blood T cell repertoires in COVID-19. Study-level background: Material from acute and convalescent COVID-19 was sourced from the United States, Italy and Spain. PBMCs, B-cell-depleted T cells, or T cells were the source of the cDNA or gDNA that made up the material.

In the original analysis: Amplified reference gene primers provided the basis for estimating nucleated cell counts. The assay was immunoSEQ multiplex PCR, and TCRdb's table has in-frame clones only and misses some. V and J calls and clone size are as listed in that table; D and trimming were resolved from the DNA. The table records about 120,000 clones, 85% of them present only once. The germline gives CDR1 SNHLY, CDR2 FYNNEI. The CDR3 extends over 13 amino acids. With 7 bases removed from V and 5 bases from J, the gap between germline ends came to 11 bases. Sequenced input: peripheral blood. The rearrangement links TRBV2 to TRBJ2-2, with D possibly being TRBD1 (5 bases). The sequence was collected from a human donor in a cohort sampled during active COVID-19. The CDR3 sequence: CASKGRVTGELFF. CDR3 bases: TGTGCCAGCAAGGGCAGGGTGACCGGGGAGCTGTTTTTT. Based on the CDR3 plus reference TRBV2 and TRBJ2-2, the full variable domain is EPEVTQTPSHQVTQMGQEVILRCVPISNHLYFYWYRQILGQKVEFLVSFYNNEISEKSEIFDDQFSVERPDGSNFTLKIRSTKLEDSAMYFCASKGRVTGELFFGEGSRLTVL.